This note documents a single TCR beta chain sequence. This sample is drawn from a study of OX40 agonist ivuxolimab in advanced cancers. The germline V gene encodes CDR1 LNHDA and CDR2 SQIVND (reference sequence). V was pared by 5 bases and J by 7 bases, with 15 bases between. The CDR3 length is 14 residues. Clones were sequenced by immunoSEQ multiplex PCR, and TCRdb holds only the in-frame ones, with some missing. The sample shows 50,000 to 70,000 clones, around 80% of them seen only once. The chain uses TRBV19 and TRBJ2-1; D might be TRBD1 or TRBD2, each matching 5 bases. This specimen was CD4+ or CD8+ T cells sorted from blood, taken in a trial of the OX40 agonist ivuxolimab. This TCR was sampled from an adult with an advanced solid tumor such as melanoma, head and neck, liver or kidney cancer. CDR3 protein: CASSRDPRENEQFF. CDR3 nucleotide sequence: TGTGCCAGTAGTCGGGACCCCAGGGAGAATGAGCAGTTCTTC.